The rows below give T cell receptor beta chains drawn from one sample of a study of blood T cell repertoires in COVID-19. Repertoires were generated with immunoSEQ multiplex PCR, while TCRdb's copy carries only in-frame clones and drops some. The sample records around 150,000 clones, approximately 85% being singletons. Sequenced input: peripheral blood. Receptors were obtained from a man between 60 and 75 years old with active or convalescent COVID-19. Each CDR3 is given without its conserved first and last residue.

v_call cdr3_aa
TRBV28 ASLLSGSYNSPLH
TRBV24-1 ATSDSLTSGRAWETQY
TRBV5-4 ASSRGPQNTEAF
TRBV2 ASRDPMGQPYEQY
TRBV11-2 ASSLVRTSGTDTQY
TRBV12-3/TRBV12-4 ASRAGGPPEQF
TRBV28 AATSGSMPNEQF
TRBV5-1 ASSLQGNTEAF
TRBV2 ASRKNRDGSPLH
TRBV4-1 ASSQEVGTGGGYT
TRBV29-1 SVVVGRHQGGEQF
TRBV6-5 ASSYSGGEAYEQY
TRBV19 ASWDSGSSYNEQF
TRBV5-1 ASSRSGADTQY
TRBV21-1 ASESGEMNTEAF
TRBV7-6 ASSSGQGRSYEQY
TRBV4-2 ASSQERSSYEQY
TRBV18 ASSPRGVQETQY
TRBV24-1 ASPETGSDEQF
TRBV3-1/TRBV3-2 ASSQVESQGIYGYT
TRBV5-1 ASSLGWDRLATNEKLF
TRBV9 ASSRQGGLGETQY
TRBV28 ASSSFIDREAPLH
TRBV3-1/TRBV3-2 ASSQDHRGGETQY
TRBV21-1 ASSKVDTATNEKLF
TRBV24-1 ATSDSGQAYGYT
TRBV5-1 ASSLAPDRVNTEAF
TRBV24-1 ATSDPPSGRAMYNEQF
TRBV5-1 ASKDRGGKTEAF
TRBV11-3 ASSTGTSGSTDTQY
TRBV27 ASRTSGSNEQF
TRBV19 ATTTGGSRNQPQH
TRBV15 ATSRDRRSYEQY
TRBV11-2 ASSQGQGSTDTQY
TRBV24-1 ATSDPGHPNYGYT
TRBV15 ATSRDRGISTYNEQF
TRBV2 ASSHRDSGYT
TRBV6-6 ASSRRLAGDTDTQY
TRBV3-1/TRBV3-2 ASSQAWGGSNEQF
TRBV9 LQAGFGKGRGDGYT
TRBV5-4 ASSRDRLNYGYT
TRBV10-1 ASAADYNSPLH
TRBV15 ATSREQGGEKLF
TRBV2 ASRAEDHSNQPQH
TRBV6-5 ASSSQGSGEAF
TRBV6-4 ASSDSTLANEQF
TRBV7-9 ASSLGLATNEKLF
TRBV18 ASSNSGGANEKLF
TRBV7-2 ASSSTKTGRSGNTIY
TRBV12-3/TRBV12-4 ASRPTGPRGYT
TRBV29-1 SVDWAGVFGYT
TRBV10-2 ASVDRVSDTEAF
TRBV3-1/TRBV3-2 ASSPWGGGSSYNEQF
TRBV6-4 ASSDSTRPARSYT
TRBV2 ATRKTVSHEQY
TRBV10-3 AIQGNTEAF